The next 10 T cell receptor beta chains were all read from a single sample in a study of spatial heterogeneity in lung cancer. TCRdb reprocessed the 5' RACE reads with MiXCR, giving one entry per CDR3 protein. The sample contains about 92,000 distinct CDR3 sequences, approximately 12% of which appear only once. Time point given: sample taken at primary tumor resection. No cell sorting; template was whole RNA from tumor, lung tissue or PBMC. Sequencing used PBMCs, obtained at surgery. The receptors come from a male donor with early-stage non-small cell lung cancer.

This clonotype was seen at least ten times. The rearrangement joins TRBV24-1 to TRBJ1-1; 10 bases align to TRBD1. The germline gives CDR1 KGHDR, CDR2 SFDVKD. V gave up 2 bases and J gave up 7 bases; unmatched junction bases: 9. The CDR3 is 16 residues long. The CDR3 region is CATSDSSGTGAYEAFF. Written as DNA, the CDR3 is TGTGCCACCAGTGATTCATCCGGGACAGGGGCTTATGAAGCTTTCTTT.

DNA for the CDR3: TGTGCCAGCAGTTCGGCGCAGGGCACCACCTACGAGCAGTACTTC. It yields the protein CASSSAQGTTYEQYF. The rearrangement uses TRBV27 and TRBJ2-7; D is perhaps TRBD1 (5 bases). Germline V gene data show CDR1 as MNHEY and CDR2 as SMNVEV (reference sequence). Trimming shortened V by 4 bases and J by 2 bases, and 15 bases separated the two germline ends. The CDR3 loop spans 15 amino acids.

This clonotype was found a few times. The chain combines TRBV3-1 with TRBJ2-7, with TRBD1 as a possible D gene (5 bases). V lost 7 bases to trimming and J lost 3 bases, with 10 bases between them. The CDR3 has 12 residues. CDR1 is LGHDT, CDR2 YNNKEL, per germline (reference sequence). CDR3: CASTDRSYEQYF. The DNA for the CDR3 is TGTGCCAGCACCGACAGAAGCTACGAGCAGTACTTC.

This sequence joins TRBV7-2 and TRBJ2-3, with TRBD2 identical over 9 bases. V dropped 5 bases and J dropped 5; count of bases not matched to a gene: 8. Germline V gene sequence: CDR1 SGHTA, CDR2 FQGNSA. This CDR3 contains 15 residues. CDR3 protein: CASSHSGSRGDTQYF. The CDR3 DNA sequence: TGTGCCAGCAGCCATAGCGGGAGCAGGGGAGATACGCAGTATTTT.

The chain links TRBV7-9 to TRBJ1-2; D might be TRBD1 (5 bases). The germline V gene has CDR1 SEHNR and CDR2 FQNEAQ (reference sequence). This CDR3 is built from 12 residues. Trimming pared 6 bases from V and 6 bases from J, leaving 11 bases between. As DNA, the CDR3 is TGTGCCAGCAGTTTGGGGGAAAATGGCTACACCTTC. It is translated as CASSLGENGYTF.

This chain links TRBV28 with TRBJ1-2; no reliable D call. The CDR3 is 15 residues long. With 2 bases removed from V and 4 bases from J, the gap between germline ends came to 14 bases. Germline V gene data show CDR1 as MDHEN and CDR2 as SYDVKM. This CDR3 reads CASSLPREATYGYTF. The CDR3, as DNA: TGTGCCAGCAGTTTACCCCGAGAGGCAACCTATGGCTACACCTTC.

This clonotype was detected many times. The CDR3 here is CSAISMAKNIQYF. CDR3 sequence (DNA): TGCAGTGCTATTAGTATGGCCAAAAACATTCAGTACTTC. The V and J genes are TRBV20-1 and TRBJ2-4; D not certain. Germline CDR1 is DFQATT and CDR2 is SNEGSKA (reference sequence). Trimming stripped 4 bases from V and 1 base from J, with 8 bases between. The CDR3 totals 13 residues.

The chain links TRBV14 to TRBJ2-5; D not certain. Trimming removed 4 bases at V and 7 bases at J, with 16 bases between. Germline V gene lookup returns CDR1 SGHDN and CDR2 FVKESK. The length of the CDR3 is 14 residues. The CDR3, as DNA: TGTGCCAGCAGCCTTGACGGCCTTAAGAGGACCCAGTACTTC. Amino acid sequence: CASSLDGLKRTQYF. Drawing the rest from reference TRBV14 and TRBJ2-5, the complete variable domain is EAGVTQFPSHSVIEKGQTVTLRCDPISGHDNLYWYRRVMGKEIKFLLHFVKESKQDESGMPNNRFLAERTGGTYSTLKVQPAELEDSGVYFCASSLDGLKRTQYFGPGTRLLVL.

This rearrangement joins TRBV15 to TRBJ1-5, with TRBD1 identical over 7 bases. The CDR3 has 14 residues. Germline loops: CDR1 LNHNV, CDR2 YYDKDF (reference sequence). The V and J ends lost 3 bases and 2 bases, in that order; junction bases with no gene match: 1. The CDR3 DNA follows: TGTGCCACCAGCAGCGGACAGGGCAATCAGCCCCAGCATTTT. It yields the protein CATSSGQGNQPQHF.

CDR3 residues: CASSGRDSALSGANVLTF. CDR3 sequence (DNA): TGTGCCAGCAGCGGAAGGGACAGCGCTCTCTCTGGGGCCAACGTCCTGACTTTC. J is TRBJ2-6 and V is TRBV7-6; TRBD1 agrees at 7 bases. Germline values: CDR1 SGHVS, CDR2 FNYEAQ. The CDR3 loop spans 18 amino acids. J gave up 0 bases and V 5 bases, and 10 bases lay outside the gene matches.